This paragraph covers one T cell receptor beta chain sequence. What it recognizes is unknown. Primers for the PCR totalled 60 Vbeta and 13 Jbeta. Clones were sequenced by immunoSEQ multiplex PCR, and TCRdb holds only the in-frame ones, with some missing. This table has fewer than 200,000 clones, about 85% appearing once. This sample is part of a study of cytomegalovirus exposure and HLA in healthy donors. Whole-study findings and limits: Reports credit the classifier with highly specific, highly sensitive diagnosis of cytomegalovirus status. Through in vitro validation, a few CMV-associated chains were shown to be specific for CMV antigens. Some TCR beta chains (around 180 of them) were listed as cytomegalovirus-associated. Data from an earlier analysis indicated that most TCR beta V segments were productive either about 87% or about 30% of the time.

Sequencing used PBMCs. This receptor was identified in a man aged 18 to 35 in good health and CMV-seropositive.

The CDR3 spells CAISETSGNNEQFF. The CDR3 DNA is TGTGCCATCAGTGAAACTAGCGGAAACAATGAGCAGTTCTTC. The rearrangement links TRBV10-3 to TRBJ2-1; 8 bases line up with TRBD2. The CDR3 is made up of 14 amino acids. From germline, CDR1 is ENHRY and CDR2 SYGVKD. Unmatched junction bases numbered 3, after V lost 3 bases and J lost 5 bases.